The clone carrying this T cell receptor (beta chain) was observed a few times. These data come from a study of blood T cell repertoires in COVID-19. Study details: The United States, Italy and Spain supplied acute and convalescent COVID-19 samples. From T cells, B-cell-depleted T cells, or PBMCs came the material, which was cDNA or gDNA.

Followed over time, Seattle patients had been enrolled while infection was active. Generated by immunoSEQ multiplex PCR, the TCRdb table keeps only in-frame clones and is missing some. Of about 350,000 clones in the sample, about 92% are singletons; the top ten hold over 3.5%. The source material was peripheral blood. This TCR was sampled from a woman aged 60 to 75 with COVID-19, enrolled during active disease.

CDR3 protein: CASSLEPPGATEAFF. CDR3 coding DNA: TGCGCCAGCAGCTTGGAGCCGCCTGGGGCCACTGAAGCTTTCTTT. This chain joins TRBV5-1 and TRBJ1-1, with a possible D match to TRBD1 (5 bases). The CDR3 is 15 amino acids. Germline V gene data show CDR1 as SGHRS and CDR2 as YFSETQ. V was trimmed by 0 bases and J by 4 bases, leaving 13 bases between them.